This passage covers 9 T cell receptor beta chains from one sample sequenced in a study of T cell repertoires in cytomegalovirus infection. TCRdb analysed the reads with MiXCR anew, one entry per CDR3 protein. The table lists approximately 500,000 distinct CDR3 sequences, approximately 25% of them singletons, with about 13% in the top ten. Material: PBMCs. The receptors originated from a human donor in good health (CMV status not recorded). Some clones in this sample may be carry-over from other donors' samples.

This clonotype was picked up many times. The rearrangement uses TRBV11-3 and TRBJ2-1, with 7 bases aligning to TRBD1. Germline trimming cut 5 bases from V and 8 bases from J; bases unmatched to any gene: 18. Germline V gene lookup returns CDR1 SGHNT and CDR2 YENEEA. The CDR3 totals 17 residues. CDR3 residues: CASSPRGGGSTAHEQFF. DNA of the CDR3: TGTGCCAGCAGCCCTCGAGGGGGCGGGTCGACCGCCCATGAGCAGTTCTTC. The full variable domain, its missing parts supplied by reference TRBV11-3 and TRBJ2-1, is EAGVVQSPRYKIIEKKQPVAFWCNPISGHNTLYWYLQNLGQGPELLIRYENEEAVDDSQLPKDRFSAERLKGVDSTLKIQPAELGDSAVYLCASSPRGGGSTAHEQFFGPGTRLTVL.

This chain joins TRBV3-1 and TRBJ1-5; D possibly corresponds to TRBD1 (6 bases). This CDR3 has 15 residues. Deletions cut 0 bases from V and 5 bases from J, with 11 bases between. Germline CDR1 LGHDT, CDR2 YNNKEL (reference sequence). The chain's CDR3 is CASSQEAGAHQPQHF. The CDR3 bases are TGTGCCAGCAGCCAAGAAGCGGGGGCTCATCAGCCCCAGCATTTT.

The chain uses TRBV24-1 and TRBJ2-1; D is unclear. V gave up 4 bases and J gave up 7 bases, with 19 bases separating them. There are 16 residues in the CDR3. Germline V gene data show CDR1 as KGHDR and CDR2 as SFDVKD. In DNA form, the CDR3 reads TGTGCCACCAGTGACCCGGACCCCACCAGGCAGAATGAGCAGTTCTTC. Translating it yields CATSDPDPTRQNEQFF.

In the case of this clonotype: Just one base apart from a much larger clone, this may be a read error. The CDR3 DNA follows: TGTGCCAGCAGTTACCCCCGGGGTTCTAGTGAGCAGTTATTC. Translated, it gives CASSYPRGSSEQLF. This chain uses TRBV7-2 with TRBJ2-1, with D perhaps matching TRBD2 (5 bases). CDR1 is SGHTA and CDR2 is FQGNSA in the germline V gene. The CDR3 extends over 14 amino acids.

V gene TRBV12-3 or TRBV12-4 combines with J gene TRBJ2-3, with D maybe TRBD1 (5 bases). Trimming left V 1 base short and J 8 bases short, with 10 bases between. The CDR3 is made up of 13 amino acids. The CDR3 loop is CASSLGQGSTQYF. CDR3 nucleotide sequence: TGTGCCAGCAGTTTAGGGCAGGGTAGTACGCAGTATTTT.

The chain links TRBV7-8 to TRBJ2-7; D unresolved. V gave up 1 base and J gave up 1 base, with 11 bases separating them. Germline lookup yields CDR1 SGHVS and CDR2 FQNEAQ. CDR3 length: 15 residues. In nucleotides, the CDR3 is TGTGCCAGCAGCTTAGGGACGGCAGTATCCTACGAGCAGTACGTC. It specifies CASSLGTAVSYEQYV.

The genes are TRBV7-9 and TRBJ2-1; D is undetermined. The CDR3 consists of 13 residues. Trimming pared 7 bases from V and 7 bases from J, leaving 14 bases between. The germline V gene has CDR1 SEHNR and CDR2 FQNEAQ (reference sequence). Written as DNA, the CDR3 is TGTGCCAGCACCCTTATAGCTGTTAATGAGCAGTTCTTC. The encoded protein is CASTLIAVNEQFF.

To note about this clonotype: At one boundary the junction diverges from the germline segment, which might be a read error. The V call is TRBV5-3, the J call TRBJ1-5; a possible D gene is TRBD1 (5 bases). TRBV5-3 is labeled an ORF, and its function is uncertain. There are 13 residues in the CDR3. CDR3 residues: CASSFGAEGAQQF. The CDR3 DNA follows: TGTGCCAGCAGCTTTGGGGCTGAAGGGGCCCAGCAGTTT.

J is TRBJ1-1 and V is TRBV11-3, with D unresolved. Germline CDR1 and CDR2: SGHNT and YENEEA. This CDR3 is built from 13 residues. V lost 2 bases and J 5 bases, leaving 9 bases between the germline ends. The CDR3 coding sequence is TGTGCCAGCAGCTTAATGGAGGGTACTGAAGCTTTCTTT. This codes for CASSLMEGTEAFF.